This T cell receptor beta chain was sequenced during a study of cytomegalovirus exposure and HLA in healthy donors. The wider study: Early released data had tens of millions of unique TCRs, all coming from HLA-typed donors.

Notes on the study in general: An analysis done earlier found most TCR beta V segments productive about 90% or about 30% of the time. As a later analysis revealed, most CMV-associated TCR beta chains appeared HLA-restricted.

Primers for the PCR totalled 60 Vbeta and 13 Jbeta. The repertoire was sequenced with immunoSEQ multiplex PCR; TCRdb's copy has only in-frame clones and lacks some. The sample yields 100,000 to 150,000 clones, approximately 74% seen once. The CDR3 has 14 residues. The V gene end was trimmed by 4 bases and the J gene end by 3 bases; junction bases not matched to a gene: 3. Looked up from germline, CDR1 is LGHNA and CDR2 is YSLEER. Turning to this clone: Its target is not known.

V gene TRBV4-3 combines with J gene TRBJ2-1; 7 bases match TRBD2. The sample comprised PBMCs. This sequence was found in a male donor in good health and CMV-seronegative. The CDR3 sequence: CASSRGGSYNEQFF. The CDR3 coding sequence is TGCGCCAGCAGCCGCGGGGGTAGCTACAATGAGCAGTTCTTC.